This T cell receptor (beta chain) was documented in a study of pediatric ulcerative colitis. This CDR3 has 15 amino acids. The germline gives CDR1 MNHEY, CDR2 SVGAGI. V lost 0 bases to trimming and J lost 3 bases; unmatched junction nucleotides: 4. Points on this clone: Its matching antigen is unknown.

Sequencing used immunoSEQ multiplex PCR; TCRdb keeps in-frame clones, though not all of them. Here the sample spans roughly 30,000 clones, 82% being singletons. Study observations and caveats: In rectum, acute severe colitis had expanded clones and less diversity.

What was sequenced was blood. The chain has TRBV6-5 and TRBJ2-7; 8 nucleotides align to TRBD1. The clonotype was recovered from a boy between 10 and 17 years old with severe ulcerative colitis. The CDR3 spells CASSYSGRGRYEQYF. The DNA for the CDR3 is TGTGCCAGCAGTTACTCAGGCAGGGGGCGCTACGAGCAGTACTTC.